The 18 T cell receptor beta chains below were found in one sample sequenced in a study of blood T cell repertoires in COVID-19. TCRdb's table, derived via immunoSEQ multiplex PCR, lists solely in-frame clones and lacks some. The sample yields more than 95,000 clones, more than 75% seen once. Sample: peripheral blood. The receptors were sampled from a man in his fifties or sixties with acute or convalescent COVID-19.

Worth noting for this clone: Different DNA sequences within this sample yield the same CDR3. The chain recombines TRBV29-1 with TRBJ2-3, with D perhaps TRBD2 (6 bases). V dropped 6 bases and J dropped 4 bases, with 8 bases sitting between them. This CDR3 region has 11 residues. The V gene's germline CDR1 is SQVTM and CDR2 ANQGSEA. As DNA, the CDR3 is TGCAGCGTGGGGGGTGCAGATACGCAGTATTTT. This gives the protein CSVGGADTQYF.

The chain joins TRBV27 to TRBJ1-6, with D perhaps matching TRBD1 (5 bases). Germline CDR1 is MNHEY and CDR2 is SMNVEV (reference sequence). Trimming cost V 5 bases and J 7 bases, with 21 bases left between them. This CDR3 is built from 17 residues. In nucleotides, the CDR3 is TGTGCCAGCAGTAAGGGCCCGCATTCAGGGTACAATTCACCCCTCCACTTT. Its protein product is CASSKGPHSGYNSPLHF.

This chain uses TRBV14 with TRBJ1-1, with D unresolved. V gave up 1 base and J gave up 0 bases, with 12 bases separating them. The CDR3 is made up of 16 amino acids. Germline V CDR1 and CDR2: SGHDN, FVKESK. The CDR3 is CASSQGWQVMNTEAFF. CDR3 in DNA: TGTGCCAGCAGCCAAGGGTGGCAGGTGATGAACACTGAAGCTTTCTTT.

The chain carries TRBV6-8 and TRBJ2-3, with a possible D match to TRBD1 (5 bases). V lost 2 bases, J lost 5 bases, and 11 bases lay in between. Germline lookup yields CDR1 MNHGY and CDR2 SAAAGT. This CDR3 comprises 14 residues. The CDR3 DNA reads TGTGCCAGCAGTTACCGGCAGGGTGGAGATACGCAGTATTTT. This translates into CASSYRQGGDTQYF.

The gene calls are TRBV12-3 or TRBV12-4 and TRBJ2-7, with 9 bases lining up with TRBD1. This CDR3 is built from 13 residues. V gave up 7 bases and J gave up 6 bases; unmatched junction bases: 7. Here the CDR3 DNA reads TGTGCCAGCACCAAGACAGGGGGGGGCGAGCAGTACTTC. The encoded protein is CASTKTGGGEQYF.

The V and J genes are TRBV12-5 and TRBJ2-7; tentative D call: TRBD1 (6 bases). Germline CDR1 LGHNT, CDR2 FRNRAP. Trimming pared 7 bases from V and 3 bases from J, leaving 16 bases between. CDR3 length: 14 amino acids. This chain's CDR3 is CASAGSLTGYEQYF. The CDR3, as DNA: TGTGCTAGTGCGGGTTCGCTGACAGGCTACGAGCAGTACTTC.

The chain joins TRBV5-4 to TRBJ2-7, with 8 bases aligning to TRBD1. J lost 0 bases, V lost 4 bases, and 9 bases had no gene match. Germline loops: CDR1 SGHNT, CDR2 YYREEE (reference sequence). There are 16 residues in the CDR3. The DNA of the CDR3 is TGTGCCAGCAGCCCCGAGGACAGGGTCTCCTCCTACGAGCAGTACTTC. This sequence encodes CASSPEDRVSSYEQYF. The full variable domain, with the rest looked up from reference TRBV5-4 and TRBJ2-7, is ETGVTQSPTHLIKTRGQQVTLRCSSQSGHNTVSWYQQALGQGPQFIFQYYREEENGRGNFPPRFSGLQFPNYSSELNVNALELDDSALYLCASSPEDRVSSYEQYFGPGTRLTVT.

CDR3 nucleotides: TGTGCCAGTAGTATAGCAGGGCACACCGGGGAGCTGTTTTTT. Its protein is CASSIAGHTGELFF. The chain employs TRBV19 and TRBJ2-2; D may be TRBD1 (5 bases). Germline V lookup: CDR1 LNHDA, CDR2 SQIVND (reference sequence). Trimming took off 1 base at V and 3 bases at J, with 6 bases between the two ends. The CDR3 length is 14 residues.

The chain recombines TRBV7-2 with TRBJ2-1; 9 bases are a match to TRBD1. Per the germline V gene, CDR1 is SGHTA and CDR2 is FQGNSA. Unmatched junction bases numbered 6, after V lost 2 bases and J lost 7 bases. This CDR3 is built from 15 residues. The CDR3 spells CASSLSGQGGNEQFF. CDR3 DNA: TGTGCCAGCAGCTTATCGGGACAGGGCGGGAATGAGCAGTTCTTC.

The chain links TRBV19 to TRBJ1-2; the match to TRBD1 covers 10 bases. CDR3 length equals 15 residues. In germline, CDR1 is LNHDA, CDR2 SQIVND (reference sequence). With V trimmed by 5 bases and J by 6 bases, 9 bases remained unmatched. CDR3 residues: CASSFRDRGIDGYTF. CDR3 DNA: TGTGCCAGTAGTTTCCGGGACAGGGGTATCGATGGCTACACCTTC. The variable domain in full, completed from reference TRBV19 and TRBJ1-2, reads DGGITQSPKYLFRKEGQNVTLSCEQNLNHDAMYWYRQDPGQGLRLIYYSQIVNDFQKGDIAEGYSVSREKKESFPLTVTSAQKNPTAFYLCASSFRDRGIDGYTFGSGTRLTVV.

Comment on this clone: Other DNA sequences in this specimen translate into the identical CDR3. V gene TRBV7-2 combines with J gene TRBJ1-3, with TRBD1 matching 11 bases. Germline loops: CDR1 SGHTA, CDR2 FQGNSA. V shed 3 bases and J 2 bases; nucleotides not matched to a gene: 0. CDR3 size: 15 residues. The CDR3 DNA follows: TGTGCCAGCAGCTTGGACAGGGGGCCTGGAAACACCATATATTTT. Amino acids: CASSLDRGPGNTIYF.

V is TRBV21-1 and J is TRBJ2-7; TRBD1 is taken as the D call from the table, unchecked against the DNA. TRBV21-1 is a pseudogene segment. This CDR3 has 18 residues. In nucleotides, the CDR3 is TGTGCCAGCAGCCCCCGATTGGGCCACCGAAGGGGCTCCTACGAGCAGTACTTC. This encodes CASSPRLGHRRGSYEQYF.

The chain has TRBV5-8 and TRBJ1-5, with no clear D. The V end was cut by 4 bases, the J end by 6 bases, with 17 bases between. The CDR3 runs to 15 residues. In germline, CDR1 is SGHTS, CDR2 YDEGEE. CDR3: CASSKDGVEGQPQHF. The CDR3 nucleotides read TGTGCCAGCAGCAAGGACGGGGTGGAAGGTCAGCCCCAGCATTTT.

This chain joins TRBV9 and TRBJ2-1, with D possibly matching TRBD2 (6 bases). CDR1 is SGDLS and CDR2 is YYNGEE in the germline V gene. This CDR3 contains 15 residues. Trimming shortened V by 4 bases and J by 8 bases, and 19 bases separated the two germline ends. This chain's CDR3 is CASSKSPTSIYEQFF. The CDR3 DNA reads as TGTGCCAGCAGCAAATCCCCGACTAGTATATATGAGCAGTTCTTC.

The rearrangement uses TRBV19 and TRBJ2-2; no firm D call. Germline CDR1 is LNHDA and CDR2 is SQIVND (reference sequence). The ends were cut back, 5 bases at V and 6 bases at J, with 13 bases in the middle. The CDR3 is made up of 14 amino acids. The DNA of the CDR3 is TGTGCCAGTAGTCCTGCGAAATTTTCCGGGGAGCTGTTTTTT. Translation: CASSPAKFSGELFF.

The chain uses TRBV19 and TRBJ2-7, with 8 positions matching TRBD2. Germline CDR1 is LNHDA and CDR2 is SQIVND (reference sequence). V lost 3 bases and J lost 4; bases outside the gene matches: 11. This CDR3 is built from 16 residues. The CDR3 coding sequence is TGTGCCAGTAGTATCGGCCCACGCGCGGGAGGATACGAGCAGTACTTC. It translates to CASSIGPRAGGYEQYF.

The chain carries TRBV10-2 and TRBJ1-1; 8 bases map to TRBD1. The CDR3 has 12 residues. Germline CDR1 and CDR2: WSHSY and SAAADI. After removal of 11 bases from V and 1 base from J, the junction contained 3 bases not matched to a gene. CDR3 nucleotide sequence: TGCGCCTCAGGGACAGGGAACACTGAAGCTTTCTTT. This gives the protein CASGTGNTEAFF.

This rearrangement joins TRBV19 to TRBJ2-1, with D unclear. V was trimmed by 0 bases and J by 0 bases, leaving 9 bases between them. Germline CDR1 and CDR2: LNHDA and SQIVND (reference sequence). The CDR3 extends over 16 amino acids. In DNA, the CDR3 is TGTGCCAGTAGTATAGACGCGGCTGGCTCCTACAATGAGCAGTTCTTC. It yields the protein CASSIDAAGSYNEQFF.